This TCR beta chain was sequenced for a study of lymphopenia after photon versus proton radiotherapy. The method was immunoSEQ multiplex PCR; TCRdb's version includes in-frame clones alone and lacks a portion of them. This sample has under 20,000 clones; roughly 90% occur once, and the top ten carry approximately 1.7%. Study-level findings and limits: After lymphocyte nadir, photon-treated repertoires showed oligoclonal expansion, especially CD8+ Temra. Proton therapy kept repertoires fairly stable, unlike photons, which gained effector/memory cells.

Remarks on this clone: Its antigen is undetermined.

With V trimmed by 4 bases and J by 4 bases, 6 bases remained unmatched. Germline values: CDR1 SGHVS, CDR2 FQNEAQ. The CDR3 totals 15 residues. The clonotype comes from a woman between 40 and 55 years old with cholangiocarcinoma. The material was peripheral blood, obtained from a patient treated with photon-based radiotherapy. The chain employs TRBV7-8 and TRBJ2-3; 9 nucleotides line up with TRBD2. As DNA, the CDR3 is TGTGCCAGCAGCTCAACCGGCGGGGGGGCAGATACGCAGTATTTT. Its translation is CASSSTGGGADTQYF.